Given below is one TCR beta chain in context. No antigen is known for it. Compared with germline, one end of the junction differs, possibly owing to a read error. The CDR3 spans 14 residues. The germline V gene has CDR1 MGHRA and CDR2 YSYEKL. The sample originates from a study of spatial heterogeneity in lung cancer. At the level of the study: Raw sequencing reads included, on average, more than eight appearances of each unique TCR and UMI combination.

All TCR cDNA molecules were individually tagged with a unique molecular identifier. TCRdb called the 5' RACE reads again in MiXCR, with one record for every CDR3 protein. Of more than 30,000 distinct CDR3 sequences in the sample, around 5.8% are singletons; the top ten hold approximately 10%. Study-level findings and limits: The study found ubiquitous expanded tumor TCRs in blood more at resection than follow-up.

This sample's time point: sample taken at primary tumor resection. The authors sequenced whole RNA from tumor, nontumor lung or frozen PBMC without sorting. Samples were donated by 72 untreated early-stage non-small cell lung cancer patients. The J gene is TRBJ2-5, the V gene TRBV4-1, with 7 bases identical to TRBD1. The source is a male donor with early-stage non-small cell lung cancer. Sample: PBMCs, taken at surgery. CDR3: CASSQPYRGETRYF. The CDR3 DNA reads TGCGCCAGCAGCCAACCTTACAGGGGAGAGACCCGGTACTTC.